The text below deals with one T cell receptor beta chain. This sample was included in a study of cytomegalovirus exposure and HLA in healthy donors. The CDR3 has 14 amino acids. The V gene's germline CDR1 is SGHTA and CDR2 FQGTGA. J gave up 0 bases and V 5 bases, and 4 bases lay outside the gene matches. This PCR relied on a set of 60 Vbeta primers and 13 Jbeta primers. Generated by immunoSEQ multiplex PCR, the TCRdb table keeps only in-frame clones and is missing some. The sample holds about 160,000 clones, around 75% seen once. The receptor was derived from a woman between 45 and 60 years old in good health and CMV-seropositive. The specimen was PBMCs. The rearrangement joins TRBV7-3 to TRBJ2-7, with TRBD1 matching over 7 bases. CDR3 in amino acids: CASSLQGSSYEQYF. Here the CDR3 DNA reads TGTGCCAGCAGCCTACAGGGGAGCTCCTACGAGCAGTACTTC.